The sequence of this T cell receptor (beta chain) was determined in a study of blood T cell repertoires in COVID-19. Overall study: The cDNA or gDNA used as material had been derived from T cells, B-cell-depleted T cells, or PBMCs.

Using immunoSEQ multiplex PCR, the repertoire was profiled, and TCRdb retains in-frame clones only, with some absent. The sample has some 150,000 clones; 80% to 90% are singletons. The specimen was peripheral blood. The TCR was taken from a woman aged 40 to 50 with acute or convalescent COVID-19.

The CDR3 spells CASSGTSGSNTGELFF. CDR3 in DNA: TGTGCCAGCAGCGGGACTAGCGGGTCGAACACCGGGGAGCTGTTTTTT. The genes are TRBV9 and TRBJ2-2; TRBD2 matches at 11 bases. From germline, CDR1 is SGDLS and CDR2 YYNGEE. The CDR3 runs to 16 residues. The ends lost 3 bases at V and 0 bases at J; junction bases unmatched: 1.